The clone carrying this T cell receptor (beta chain) was picked up one time. Antigen unknown. This record belongs to a study of cytomegalovirus exposure and HLA in healthy donors. Points from the study as a whole: A later analysis linked a missense variant in DCLRE1C to the trimming of TCR beta V and J genes.

CDR1 LNHDA and CDR2 SQIVND come from the germline V gene (reference sequence). This CDR3 spans 18 amino acids. V shed 5 bases, J shed 0 bases, and the junction held 13 bases outside the gene matches. It was with 60 Vbeta and 13 Jbeta primers that the PCR ran. This table comes from immunoSEQ multiplex PCR, and its TCRdb copy is limited to in-frame clones, with some not included. In the table there are some 140,000 clones, 80% to 85% of which are singletons. The receptor was isolated from a male donor in good health and CMV-seropositive. The sample taken for sequencing was PBMCs. The chain joins TRBV19 to TRBJ2-3; 8 bases fit TRBD2. The CDR3 spells CASSVHLSGAFSTDTQYF. The CDR3 DNA follows: TGTGCCAGTAGTGTTCACCTTAGCGGGGCTTTTAGCACAGATACGCAGTATTTT.